Listed here are 24 T cell receptor beta chains from one sample, sequenced in a study of blood T cell repertoires in COVID-19. Generated by immunoSEQ multiplex PCR, the TCRdb table keeps only in-frame clones and is missing some. Found here are 110,000 to 150,000 clones, roughly 89% of them singletons; the top ten hold around 4.5%. Sequencing was done on a sample of PBMCs or T cells enriched from blood (not recorded which). Receptors originate from a man aged 50 to 59 who had recovered from COVID-19.

J is TRBJ2-7 and V is TRBV7-9; D possibly corresponds to TRBD1 (6 bases). This CDR3 has 17 amino acids. Germline loops: CDR1 SEHNR, CDR2 FQNEAQ (reference sequence). V was pared by 2 bases and J by 0 bases, with 17 bases between. The CDR3: CASSLWGTGKSSYEQYV. CDR3 sequence (DNA): TGTGCCAGCAGCTTATGGGGTACAGGGAAGAGCTCCTACGAGCAGTACGTC.

CDR3 in DNA: TGTGCCAGCAGCCCAAAGCCAGATACGCAGTATTTT. Translation gives CASSPKPDTQYF. This rearrangement joins TRBV13 to TRBJ2-3; D remains ambiguous. The CDR3 is 12 amino acids. Germline V gives CDR1 PRHDT, CDR2 FYEKMQ (reference sequence). Trimming left V 5 bases short and J 4 bases short, with 7 bases between.

The chain uses TRBV7-9 and TRBJ1-6; D is uncertain. The CDR3 consists of 13 residues. Trimming cost V 5 bases and J 8 bases, with 10 bases left between them. Germline V gene sequence: CDR1 SEHNR, CDR2 FQNEAQ (reference sequence). The CDR3: CASSQASDSPLHF. The CDR3 nucleotides read TGTGCCAGCAGCCAAGCAAGTGATTCACCCCTCCACTTT.

The rearrangement uses TRBV14 and TRBJ1-1; D gene uncertain. Germline V CDR1 and CDR2: SGHDN, FVKESK. Trimming shortened V by 1 base and J by 4 bases, and 16 bases separated the two germline ends. This CDR3 is built from 16 residues. The CDR3 reads CASSQGLLGRGTEAFF. In DNA, the CDR3 is TGTGCCAGCAGCCAAGGGCTCCTCGGGAGAGGCACTGAAGCTTTCTTT.

The chain employs TRBV20-1 and TRBJ1-3; D is undetermined. Looked up from germline, CDR1 is DFQATT and CDR2 is SNEGSKA (reference sequence). Trimming removed 8 bases at V and 4 bases at J, with 9 bases between. The CDR3 sequence is 11 residues long. The DNA for the CDR3 is TGCAGTCTAACCCTGGGAAACACCATATATTTT. Residues: CSLTLGNTIYF.

The chain joins TRBV20-1 to TRBJ1-5; 7 bases line up with TRBD1. The CDR3 spans 14 residues. CDR1 and CDR2 from the germline V gene are DFQATT and SNEGSKA (reference sequence). With V trimmed by 3 bases and J by 6 bases, 8 bases remained unmatched. CDR3 protein: CSASPFTGAQPQHF. DNA of the CDR3: TGCAGTGCTAGTCCTTTCACAGGGGCTCAGCCCCAGCATTTT.

The chain combines TRBV5-1 with TRBJ1-1; a weak D match, TRBD1 (6 bases). Germline CDR1 reads SGHRS; CDR2 reads YFSETQ. V gave up 7 bases and J gave up 1 base, with 26 bases separating them. This CDR3 comprises 18 residues. The CDR3 coding sequence is TGCGCCAGCCGGACCTCGATTTATCGGGCAGGGGAGAACACTGAAGCTTTCTTT. Translation gives CASRTSIYRAGENTEAFF.

The chain is built from TRBV5-4 and TRBJ2-7; 7 nucleotides match TRBD1. This CDR3 spans 13 amino acids. V was clipped by 1 base and J by 2 bases; unmatched bases: 0. Germline CDR1 and CDR2: SGHNT and YYREEE (reference sequence). CDR3 sequence reads: CASSLQGAYEQYF. CDR3 DNA sequence: TGTGCCAGCAGCTTGCAGGGGGCCTACGAGCAGTACTTC. The full variable domain, completed using reference TRBV5-4 and TRBJ2-7, is ETGVTQSPTHLIKTRGQQVTLRCSSQSGHNTVSWYQQALGQGPQFIFQYYREEENGRGNFPPRFSGLQFPNYSSELNVNALELDDSALYLCASSLQGAYEQYFGPGTRLTVT.

The chain carries TRBV10-3 and TRBJ1-1; 7 bases align to TRBD1. Germline CDR1 ENHRY, CDR2 SYGVKD. V dropped 6 bases and J dropped 3; count of bases not matched to a gene: 4. CDR3 size: 13 residues. CDR3 sequence: CAISRQGHTEAFF. CDR3 sequence (DNA): TGTGCCATCAGCCGACAGGGTCACACTGAAGCTTTCTTT.

The CDR3 loop is CASSLTKGNYGYTF. The CDR3 DNA follows: TGTGCCAGCAGCTTAACGAAGGGGAACTATGGCTACACCTTC. This sequence joins TRBV7-3 and TRBJ1-2; D may be TRBD1 (5 bases). Trimming removed 0 bases from V and 2 bases from J, with 7 bases in between. Germline CDR1 reads SGHTA; CDR2 reads FQGTGA. This CDR3 is 14 amino acids long.

CDR3: CASSQEDGRGLLNSNQPQHF. Here the CDR3 DNA reads TGTGCCAGCAGCCAAGAGGACGGGCGGGGGCTATTGAATAGCAATCAGCCCCAGCATTTT. The genes are TRBV14 and TRBJ1-5, with a possible D match to TRBD1 (6 bases). Trimming stripped 0 bases from V and 0 bases from J, with 21 bases between. Germline lookup yields CDR1 SGHDN and CDR2 FVKESK. The CDR3 has 20 amino acids. Supplemented by reference TRBV14 and TRBJ1-5, the full variable domain reads EAGVTQFPSHSVIEKGQTVTLRCDPISGHDNLYWYRRVMGKEIKFLLHFVKESKQDESGMPNNRFLAERTGGTYSTLKVQPAELEDSGVYFCASSQEDGRGLLNSNQPQHFGDGTRLSIL.

The chain joins TRBV18 to TRBJ1-5; D not certain. Germline V CDR1 and CDR2: KGHSH, LQKENI. CDR3 length equals 15 residues. Trimming pared 3 bases from V and 5 bases from J, leaving 14 bases between. In DNA form, the CDR3 reads TGTGCCAGCTCACCGGGGTCCGGGAGCGATCAGCCCCAGCATTTT. Translation: CASSPGSGSDQPQHF. The full variable domain, in which reference TRBV18 and TRBJ1-5 provide the parts outside the CDR3, is NAGVMQNPRHLVRRRGQEARLRCSPMKGHSHVYWYRQLPEEGLKFMVYLQKENIIDESGMPKERFSAEFPKEGPSILRIQQVVRGDSAAYFCASSPGSGSDQPQHFGDGTRLSIL.

In this sample, this clone turned up once. The chain employs TRBV5-1 and TRBJ1-5; TRBD1 might be the D (6 bases). The germline V and J ends were trimmed by 1 base and 0 bases, with 17 bases remaining between them. This CDR3 contains 18 residues. Germline V lookup: CDR1 SGHRS, CDR2 YFSETQ. The CDR3 spells CASSLTDRLSYSNQPQHF. CDR3 sequence (DNA): TGCGCCAGCAGCTTGACTGACAGGCTGTCTTATAGCAATCAGCCCCAGCATTTT.

The chain recombines TRBV11-2 with TRBJ1-3; no clear D. The V and J ends lost 5 bases and 0 bases respectively, with 14 bases between them. Germline CDR1 SGHAT, CDR2 FQNNGV. The CDR3 runs 16 residues. The CDR3 spells CASSPTGINSGNTIYF. CDR3 coding DNA: TGTGCCAGCAGCCCAACGGGGATCAACTCTGGAAACACCATATATTTT.

This chain connects TRBV6-2 or TRBV6-3 to TRBJ2-7; D is unclear. CDR3 length equals 16 residues. Trimming shortened V by 3 bases and J by 4 bases, and 19 bases separated the two germline ends. From germline, CDR1 is MNHEY and CDR2 SVGEGT. The CDR3 nucleotides read TGTGCCAGCAGTTATTTGCACACCCATTTTTCGTACGAGCAGTACTTC. Protein product: CASSYLHTHFSYEQYF.

The chain joins TRBV7-3 to TRBJ2-1; the match to TRBD2 covers 9 bases. The V and J ends lost 3 bases and 8 bases, in that order; junction bases with no gene match: 2. CDR3 length equals 13 residues. Germline V gene data show CDR1 as SGHTA and CDR2 as FQGTGA. The CDR3 protein is CASSLGLADEQFF. DNA for the CDR3: TGTGCCAGCAGCTTGGGACTAGCCGATGAGCAGTTCTTC.

This chain uses TRBV28 with TRBJ1-4, with 10 bases fitting TRBD1. Germline CDR1 reads MDHEN; CDR2 reads SYDVKM. J lost 7 bases, V lost 6 bases, and 11 bases had no gene match. The CDR3 spans 16 residues. The CDR3 region has the DNA TGTGCCAGCAGCTCTCCGGGACAGGGGAGGGGTGAAAAACTGTTTTTT. Its protein is CASSSPGQGRGEKLFF.

This clone occurred once. V and J are TRBV4-1 and TRBJ1-1; 11 positions match TRBD1. Germline V gives CDR1 MGHRA, CDR2 YSYEKL. Trimming cost V 7 bases and J 5 bases; bases outside gene matches: 12. The CDR3 contains 16 residues. The CDR3 sequence is CASNGQGAVGSTEAFF. DNA of the CDR3: TGCGCCAGCAACGGACAGGGGGCAGTCGGAAGTACTGAAGCTTTCTTT.

This chain links TRBV4-3 with TRBJ2-2; perhaps TRBD1 as D (5 bases). V lost 0 bases, J lost 9 bases, and 8 bases lay in between. The CDR3 spans 13 residues. Germline V gene sequence: CDR1 LGHNA, CDR2 YSLEER. CDR3 DNA sequence: TGCGCCAGCAGCCAAGATGGGGCCCGGGAGCTGTTTTTT. Amino acids: CASSQDGARELFF.

A word on this clone: At one end, the junction sequence differs from germline, possibly due to a read error. V is TRBV5-4 and J is TRBJ2-3, with TRBD2 as a possible D gene (6 bases). The CDR3 is 12 residues long. In germline, CDR1 is SGHNT, CDR2 YYREEE (reference sequence). Here the CDR3 DNA reads TGTGCCAGCAGCTCCGGGGGACTCCCATTGAATTTT. Translated, it gives CASSSGGLPLNF. The full variable domain, in which reference TRBV5-4 and TRBJ2-3 provide the parts outside the CDR3, is ETGVTQSPTHLIKTRGQQVTLRCSSQSGHNTVSWYQQALGQGPQFIFQYYREEENGRGNFPPRFSGLQFPNYSSELNVNALELDDSALYLCASSSGGLPLNFGPGTRLTVL.

V and J are TRBV24-1 and TRBJ1-5, with 7 positions matching TRBD1. The CDR3 sequence is 14 residues long. Trimming took 4 bases from V and 7 from J; bases not matched to a gene: 6. Germline CDR1 KGHDR, CDR2 SFDVKD. In DNA form, the CDR3 reads TGTGCCACCAGTGACCCCACAGGGGACCAGCCCCAGCATTTT. Residues: CATSDPTGDQPQHF.

This chain connects TRBV2 to TRBJ2-7; 9 bases align to TRBD2. The length of the CDR3 is 14 residues. Per the germline V gene, CDR1 is SNHLY and CDR2 is FYNNEI. Trimming took 7 bases from V and 0 from J; bases not matched to a gene: 4. The DNA for the CDR3 is TGTGCCAGCAACCTAGCGGGGAGCTCCTACGAGCAGTACTTC. Translating gives CASNLAGSSYEQYF.

In regard to this clone: An end of the junction differs from the germline gene, which may be a read error. The chain couples TRBV9 to TRBJ2-4, with TRBD1 identical over 8 bases. Germline CDR1 is SGDLS and CDR2 is YYNGEE. This CDR3 region has 13 residues. The CDR3 nucleotides read TGTGCCAGCAGTGTAGACAGGGGCAGCATTCAGTACTTC. Translated, it gives CASSVDRGSIQYF.

The chain has TRBV19 and TRBJ1-5; D is unclear. Germline-derived CDR1 and CDR2 are LNHDA and SQIVND (reference sequence). Trimming pared 6 bases from V and 0 bases from J, leaving 6 bases between. CDR3 length equals 13 residues. This chain's CDR3 is CASRDYSNQPQHF. CDR3 coding DNA: TGTGCCAGTAGGGACTATAGCAATCAGCCCCAGCATTTT.